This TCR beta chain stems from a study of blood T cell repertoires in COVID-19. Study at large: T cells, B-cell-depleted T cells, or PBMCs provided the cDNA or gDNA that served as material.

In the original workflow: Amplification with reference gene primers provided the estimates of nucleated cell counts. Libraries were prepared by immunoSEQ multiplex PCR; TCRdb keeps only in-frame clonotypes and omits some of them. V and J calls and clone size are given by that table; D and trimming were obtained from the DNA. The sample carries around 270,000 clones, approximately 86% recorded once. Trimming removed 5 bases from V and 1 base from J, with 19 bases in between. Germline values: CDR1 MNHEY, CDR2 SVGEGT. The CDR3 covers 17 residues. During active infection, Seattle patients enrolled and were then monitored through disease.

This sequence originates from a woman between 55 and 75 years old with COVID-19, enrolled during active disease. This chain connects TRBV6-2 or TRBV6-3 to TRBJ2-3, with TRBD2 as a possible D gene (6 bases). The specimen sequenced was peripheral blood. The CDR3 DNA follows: TGTGCCAGCAGTCCCGCGGGAACGCGTTGGGGCACAGATACGCAGTATTTT. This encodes CASSPAGTRWGTDTQYF.